The 24 T cell receptor beta chains below all came from one sample that was sequenced in a study of cytotoxic CD8 clonotypes in ibrutinib-treated CLL. Produced via immunoSEQ multiplex PCR; TCRdb's table is partial and in-frame only. The table has some 130,000 clones, 75% to 90% seen once. Sequencing was performed on PBMCs, taken after 24 months of ibrutinib treatment. The receptors stem from a human donor with chronic lymphocytic leukemia.

The genes are TRBV2 and TRBJ2-7; D unclear. This CDR3 has 14 residues. The germline V and J ends were trimmed by 4 bases and 5 bases, with 15 bases remaining between them. The germline CDR1 and CDR2 sequences are SNHLY and FYNNEI. The CDR3 nucleotides read TGTGCCAGCAGTGTAACGTGGGCGTGGGACGAGCAGTACTTC. Its protein product is CASSVTWAWDEQYF.

The rearrangement joins TRBV13 to TRBJ2-7, with D unresolved. The CDR3 is 11 residues long. The V gene's germline CDR1 is PRHDT and CDR2 FYEKMQ (reference sequence). V was cut by 5 bases and J by 0 bases, with 2 bases left in between. The CDR3 reads CASSDSYEQYF. The CDR3 DNA follows: TGTGCCAGCAGCGACTCCTACGAGCAGTACTTC.

This chain joins TRBV5-4 and TRBJ1-2; 7 bases align to TRBD1. V lost 4 bases and J lost 4; bases outside the gene matches: 7. Germline values: CDR1 SGHNT, CDR2 YYREEE (reference sequence). The CDR3 has 14 amino acids. The CDR3 DNA reads TGTGCCAGCAGCCCCGGGACAGAGGTCTATGGCTACACCTTC. This codes for CASSPGTEVYGYTF.

V is TRBV7-8 and J is TRBJ1-2, with a weak D call TRBD1 (6 bases). The V end was cut by 0 bases, the J end by 4 bases, with 18 bases between. The CDR3 runs to 17 residues. Germline values: CDR1 SGHVS, CDR2 FQNEAQ. In DNA form, the CDR3 reads TGTGCCAGCAGCTTAGCGGAGGGGGGGGCTAGGATCTATGGCTACACCTTC. Translated: CASSLAEGGARIYGYTF.

This chain links TRBV5-1 with TRBJ1-2, with 10 bases matching TRBD1. Germline-derived CDR1 and CDR2 are SGHRS and YFSETQ. The CDR3 covers 15 residues. V dropped 4 bases and J dropped 7; count of bases not matched to a gene: 10. CDR3 residues: CASSPGDRGPSGYTF. The CDR3 DNA follows: TGCGCCAGCAGCCCGGGGGACAGGGGTCCCTCTGGCTACACCTTC.

The rearrangement links TRBV5-1 to TRBJ2-7, with D possibly matching TRBD1 (6 bases). Germline V gene lookup returns CDR1 SGHRS and CDR2 YFSETQ. The CDR3 contains 14 residues. V lost 3 bases and J 0 bases, leaving 10 bases between the germline ends. The CDR3 reads CASSWRTVSYEQYF. For the CDR3, the DNA is TGCGCCAGCAGCTGGCGGACAGTCTCCTACGAGCAGTACTTC.

The genes are TRBV29-1 and TRBJ2-1; D possibly matches TRBD1 or TRBD2 (5 bases each). Trimming took 6 bases from V and 4 from J, leaving 19 bases between them. CDR3 length: 15 amino acids. Germline V gene sequence: CDR1 SQVTM, CDR2 ANQGSEA. CDR3 DNA: TGCAGCGTAGACCCGATGGGGGATCGGTACAATGAGCAGTTCTTC. Translating it yields CSVDPMGDRYNEQFF.

The chain uses TRBV5-1 and TRBJ1-2, with TRBD1 matching 9 bases. Germline loops: CDR1 SGHRS, CDR2 YFSETQ. This CDR3 region has 15 residues. The V and J ends lost 4 bases and 7 bases, in that order; junction bases with no gene match: 11. CDR3: CASSLLQGAPLGYTF. As DNA, the CDR3 is TGCGCCAGCAGCCTTCTACAGGGGGCACCGCTTGGCTACACCTTC. Together with reference TRBV5-1 and TRBJ1-2, the CDR3 gives the full variable domain: KAGVTQTPRYLIKTRGQQVTLSCSPISGHRSVSWYQQTPGQGLQFLFEYFSETQRNKGNFPGRFSGRQFSNSRSEMNVSTLELGDSALYLCASSLLQGAPLGYTFGSGTRLTVV.

This chain connects TRBV19 to TRBJ2-3, with 8 bases matching TRBD1. The J segment lost 4 bases and the V segment lost 4 bases, leaving 10 bases of the junction unmatched. Germline CDR1 is LNHDA and CDR2 is SQIVND (reference sequence). The CDR3 has 16 residues. The CDR3 loop is CASSKITGGIADTQYF. CDR3 sequence (DNA): TGTGCCAGTAGTAAGATCACAGGGGGAATCGCAGATACGCAGTATTTT.

The rearrangement links TRBV19 to TRBJ1-5; no definite D call. With 5 bases removed from V and 9 bases from J, the gap between germline ends came to 11 bases. CDR3 size: 12 residues. Germline CDR1 reads LNHDA; CDR2 reads SQIVND (reference sequence). Here the CDR3 reads CASSDGKRPQHF. DNA for the CDR3: TGTGCCAGTAGTGATGGGAAGAGGCCCCAGCATTTT.

This rearrangement joins TRBV5-1 to TRBJ2-7; D might be TRBD1 (5 bases). Germline assignment: CDR1 SGHRS and CDR2 YFSETQ. V lost 0 bases and J lost 5, with 9 bases in between. The CDR3 extends over 13 amino acids. DNA of the CDR3: TGCGCCAGCAGCTTGGTGTGGGGCGACGAGCAGTACTTC. Translated, it gives CASSLVWGDEQYF.

The V gene is TRBV18, the J gene TRBJ2-5, with TRBD2 matching 11 bases. The V gene's germline CDR1 is KGHSH and CDR2 LQKENI. V dropped 5 bases and J dropped 0; count of bases not matched to a gene: 5. The CDR3 length is 16 residues. CDR3 amino acids: CASSGTSGRYQETQYF. The CDR3 nucleotides are TGTGCCAGCTCAGGGACTAGCGGACGGTACCAAGAGACCCAGTACTTC.

V and J are TRBV5-1 and TRBJ2-1; D unclear. V lost 4 bases and J 1 base, leaving 12 bases between the germline ends. CDR1 is SGHRS, CDR2 YFSETQ, per germline. The CDR3 runs 15 residues. The CDR3 reads CASSRLLESYNEQFF. CDR3 DNA: TGCGCCAGCAGCCGTCTACTGGAATCCTACAATGAGCAGTTCTTC.

This chain connects TRBV28 to TRBJ1-1; tentatively, D is TRBD1 (6 bases). This CDR3 is built from 15 residues. Germline CDR1 reads MDHEN; CDR2 reads SYDVKM. Trimming removed 4 bases from V and 4 bases from J, with 16 bases in between. The chain's CDR3 is CASSSVAGGLTEAFF. In DNA, the CDR3 is TGTGCCAGCAGTTCGGTCGCGGGGGGCCTCACTGAAGCTTTCTTT.

CDR3 residues: CASSSWTGVLSNEQFF. The DNA for the CDR3 is TGTGCCAGCAGCTCCTGGACAGGGGTATTATCTAATGAGCAGTTCTTC. The gene calls are TRBV9 and TRBJ2-1, with 9 bases aligning to TRBD1. The CDR3 is 16 amino acids. Looked up from germline, CDR1 is SGDLS and CDR2 is YYNGEE. V lost 4 bases and J lost 7; bases outside the gene matches: 12.

V usage is TRBV19 and J usage is TRBJ1-4; TRBD1 matches at 7 bases. After removal of 10 bases from V and 4 bases from J, the junction contained 6 bases not matched to a gene. Germline CDR1 and CDR2: LNHDA and SQIVND (reference sequence). This CDR3 comprises 13 residues. CDR3 amino acids: CATGDRSNEKLFF. In DNA, the CDR3 is TGTGCCACCGGGGACAGAAGTAATGAAAAACTGTTTTTT.

The chain combines TRBV19 with TRBJ2-1, with D possibly TRBD2 on 5 matching bases. The CDR3 spans 14 residues. Germline assignment: CDR1 LNHDA and CDR2 SQIVND (reference sequence). Trimming left V 4 bases short and J 8 bases short, with 15 bases between. CDR3 DNA sequence: TGTGCCAGTAGTACCCCGGGGAGCTTGGATGAGCAGTTCTTC. Its protein is CASSTPGSLDEQFF.

The J gene is TRBJ2-5, the V gene TRBV4-2; D may be TRBD1 (6 bases). The V and J ends lost 2 bases and 5 bases respectively, with 18 bases between them. CDR1 LGHNA and CDR2 YNFKEQ come from the germline V gene. The CDR3 totals 16 residues. CDR3 bases: TGTGCCAGCAGCCAAACTGCAGTTGGGGGCAGGGAGACCCAGTACTTC. Protein: CASSQTAVGGRETQYF.

A remark on this clone: The sample has other DNA sequences that encode this CDR3 too. This chain links TRBV13 with TRBJ1-1, with unresolved D. V was cut by 5 bases and J by 1 base, with 14 bases left in between. The CDR3 has 15 amino acids. The germline gives CDR1 PRHDT, CDR2 FYEKMQ (reference sequence). CDR3 in amino acids: CASSRGWTGNTEAFF. DNA of the CDR3: TGTGCCAGCAGCCGTGGGTGGACCGGGAACACTGAAGCTTTCTTT.

The genes are TRBV28 and TRBJ1-1; the D gene is possibly TRBD1 (6 bases). The CDR3 has 13 residues. Trimming stripped 6 bases from V and 11 bases from J, with 19 bases between. Germline V gives CDR1 MDHEN, CDR2 SYDVKM. DNA of the CDR3: TGTGCCAGCAGCGGGGAGACAGGACCGGCGGCTTTCTTT. Encoded protein: CASSGETGPAAFF.

This clone was detected only a few times. V is TRBV7-3 and J is TRBJ2-7; tentative D call: TRBD2 (5 bases). This CDR3 contains 13 residues. Germline V lookup: CDR1 SGHTA, CDR2 FQGTGA. Trimming pared 2 bases from V and 4 bases from J, leaving 9 bases between. Written as DNA, the CDR3 is TGTGCCAGCAGCTTAGAGGGCAAGTACGAGCAGTACTTC. Its protein product is CASSLEGKYEQYF.

The chain has TRBV7-3 and TRBJ1-2; TRBD1 is a possible D gene (5 bases). The CDR3 has 16 amino acids. V gave up 6 bases and J gave up 5 bases, with 22 bases separating them. In germline, CDR1 is SGHTA, CDR2 FQGTGA. This chain's CDR3 is CASSFFPRDRGYGYTF. The CDR3 DNA is TGTGCCAGCAGTTTCTTCCCCCGGGACCGAGGATATGGCTACACCTTC. Complete variable domain (other parts from reference TRBV7-3 and TRBJ1-2): GAGVSQTPSNKVTEKGKYVELRCDPISGHTALYWYRQSLGQGPEFLIYFQGTGAADDSGLPNDRFFAVRPEGSVSTLKIQRTERGDSAVYLCASSFFPRDRGYGYTFGSGTRLTVV.

In its sample, this clone was seen a few times. The chain employs TRBV28 and TRBJ2-1; no clear D. CDR1 is MDHEN and CDR2 is SYDVKM in the germline V gene. This CDR3 comprises 14 residues. Trimming removed 5 bases at V and 9 bases at J, with 17 bases between. CDR3 bases: TGTGCCAGCAGTCCACTAAGCCCCCGCGGTGAGCAGTTCTTC. Protein product: CASSPLSPRGEQFF.

This chain joins TRBV7-9 and TRBJ2-2; TRBD1 matches at 11 bases. Germline V CDR1 and CDR2: SEHNR, FQNEAQ (reference sequence). The CDR3 extends over 14 amino acids. V lost 6 bases, J lost 4 bases, and 1 base stayed unmatched. This CDR3 reads CASRDRGPTGELFF. The CDR3 DNA is TGTGCCAGCAGGGACAGGGGGCCCACCGGGGAGCTGTTTTTT.